Presented here are 15 T cell receptor beta chains from one specimen sequenced in a study of metastatic and nonmetastatic thyroid tumors. TCRdb reprocessed the PCR reads using MiXCR. The sample contains 49,000 or so clones, 24% of which appear only once. None of the patients had undergone any treatment ahead of thyroid surgery. Sequencing input: blood. Receptors were obtained from a male donor with papillary thyroid cancer or a benign thyroid nodule (not recorded which). Some clones in this sample may be carry-over from other donors' samples.

The gene calls are TRBV5-1 and TRBJ1-1; D remains ambiguous. V dropped 3 bases and J dropped 0 bases, with 21 bases sitting between them. From germline, CDR1 is SGHRS and CDR2 YFSETQ. The CDR3 length is 18 residues. The CDR3 DNA sequence: TGCGCCAGCAGCTCGCCATCCTCGGGGAGCCTGATGAACACTGAAGCTTTCTTT. Its translation: CASSSPSSGSLMNTEAFF.

This clone has just a few counts. The rearrangement links TRBV28 to TRBJ2-7; the match to TRBD1 covers 11 bases. The V segment lost 3 bases and the J segment 2 bases; nucleotides outside the gene matches: 12. Germline values: CDR1 MDHEN, CDR2 SYDVKM. The CDR3 runs to 18 residues. The CDR3 coding sequence is TGTGCCAGCAGTTTTGTACTGGCGGGGGACAGGGGGACCTACGAGCAGTACTTC. It is translated as CASSFVLAGDRGTYEQYF.

The chain combines TRBV6-1 with TRBJ1-1; tentative D call: TRBD1 (6 bases). CDR1 MNHNS and CDR2 SASEGT come from the germline V gene. The CDR3 extends over 15 amino acids. Trimming stripped 1 base from V and 6 bases from J, with 15 bases between. CDR3 amino acids: CASSEGQAFGAEAFF. The CDR3 DNA reads as TGTGCCAGCAGTGAAGGACAGGCTTTCGGGGCTGAAGCTTTCTTT.

The chain has TRBV28 and TRBJ1-1, with D hard to call. The CDR3 sequence is 13 residues long. Per the germline V gene, CDR1 is MDHEN and CDR2 is SYDVKM. Trimming shortened V by 5 bases and J by 7 bases, and 14 bases separated the two germline ends. The CDR3 loop is CASSDSLSVEAFF. The CDR3, as DNA: TGTGCCAGCAGTGACTCCCTCAGCGTTGAAGCTTTCTTT.

This clone was counted many times. This sequence joins TRBV5-1 and TRBJ2-7; D may correspond to TRBD1 or TRBD2 (5 bases each). V gave up 1 base and J gave up 0 bases, with 11 bases separating them. Per germline, CDR1 SGHRS and CDR2 YFSETQ. The length of the CDR3 is 15 residues. The CDR3 spells CASSLIPGTSYEQYF. CDR3 nucleotide sequence: TGCGCCAGCAGCTTGATCCCAGGGACCTCCTACGAGCAGTACTTC.

This clone occurred many times. The V and J genes are TRBV28 and TRBJ1-5; no clear D gene. The CDR3 loop spans 14 amino acids. Between the trimmed V and J ends, which lost 6 bases and 0 bases, there was a span of 9 bases. Germline loops: CDR1 MDHEN, CDR2 SYDVKM. The CDR3 DNA reads as TGTGCCAGCAGGGTCAACTATAGCAATCAGCCCCAGCATTTT. It specifies CASRVNYSNQPQHF.

The rearrangement uses TRBV25-1 and TRBJ2-1; weak D call: TRBD1 (7 bases). Trimming shortened V by 5 bases and J by 5 bases, and 19 bases separated the two germline ends. The CDR3 length is 16 residues. Germline values: CDR1 MGHDK, CDR2 SYGVNS. The CDR3 region is CASSSLRGERDNEQFF. The CDR3 nucleotides are TGTGCCAGCAGTTCCCTCAGGGGGGAGAGGGACAATGAGCAGTTCTTC. The complete variable domain, with remaining parts taken from reference TRBV25-1 and TRBJ2-1, reads EADIYQTPRYLVIGTGKKITLECSQTMGHDKMYWYQQDPGMELHLIHYSYGVNSTEKGDLSSESTVSRIRTEHFPLTLESARPSHTSQYLCASSSLRGERDNEQFFGPGTRLTVL.

The sample holds many counts of this clone. This chain links TRBV29-1 with TRBJ1-3; D unresolved. The CDR3 is 14 amino acids. The V end lost 6 bases, the J end lost 1 base, and 13 bases lay between the germline ends. Germline-derived CDR1 and CDR2 are SQVTM and ANQGSEA. DNA of the CDR3: TGCAGCGTGGCAGTCGTAAAGTCTGGAAACACCATATATTTT. This encodes CSVAVVKSGNTIYF.

Many counts were recorded for this clone. The chain uses TRBV29-1 and TRBJ2-5, with D hard to call. The CDR3 is 12 residues long. Germline V gene data show CDR1 as SQVTM and CDR2 as ANQGSEA. V gave up 7 bases and J gave up 4 bases, with 13 bases separating them. CDR3 sequence reads: CSGADGSETQYF. The DNA for the CDR3 is TGCAGCGGGGCAGATGGTTCAGAGACCCAGTACTTC.

This clone was observed many times. CDR3 DNA: TGTGCCTGGAGCCTCGGGACTATCGGGGGGGAGCAGTTCTTC. Its translation: CAWSLGTIGGEQFF. The V call is TRBV30, the J call TRBJ2-1; 7 bases agree with TRBD2. Germline CDR1 GTSNPN, CDR2 SVGIG (reference sequence). Trimming removed 3 bases from V and 10 bases from J; junction bases left unmatched: 12. This CDR3 contains 14 residues.

This chain connects TRBV27 to TRBJ1-5; D uncertain. Per the germline V gene, CDR1 is MNHEY and CDR2 is SMNVEV (reference sequence). This CDR3 comprises 13 residues. The ends were cut back, 5 bases at V and 1 base at J, with 6 bases in the middle. The CDR3: CASSLMSNQPQHF. CDR3 nucleotides: TGTGCCAGCAGTCTTATGAGCAATCAGCCCCAGCATTTT.

This clone was recorded once. The chain has TRBV20-1 and TRBJ2-7; D is undetermined. V lost 3 bases, J lost 0 bases, and 6 bases lay in between. The V gene's germline CDR1 is DFQATT and CDR2 SNEGSKA (reference sequence). CDR3 length: 12 residues. DNA for the CDR3: TGCAGTGCTAGGGCCGACTCCTACGAGCAGTACTTC. Its translation: CSARADSYEQYF.

The table lists this clone with a few counts. The CDR3 DNA reads as TGTGCCAGCAGCCGCGGCGGCCTGAACACTGAAGCTTTCTTT. Its protein is CASSRGGLNTEAFF. J is TRBJ1-1 and V is TRBV11-3; unclear D gene. This CDR3 is built from 14 residues. The ends were cut back, 5 bases at V and 0 bases at J, with 10 bases in the middle. Germline CDR1 is SGHNT and CDR2 is YENEEA.

This clone is categorized as medium-sized. This chain joins TRBV10-3 and TRBJ2-7; D call uncertain. Between the trimmed V and J ends, which lost 8 bases and 0 bases, there was a span of 11 bases. The CDR3 runs to 13 residues. Germline CDR1 is ENHRY and CDR2 is SYGVKD. The CDR3 loop is CAIRGRSSYEQYF. CDR3 sequence (DNA): TGTGCCATCCGAGGCAGGTCCTCCTACGAGCAGTACTTC.

The chain is built from TRBV20-1 and TRBJ2-7; 12 bases are a match to TRBD2. The trim removed 5 bases at V and 2 bases at J, leaving 10 bases unmatched. This CDR3 is built from 16 residues. CDR1 is DFQATT and CDR2 is SNEGSKA in the germline V gene (reference sequence). CDR3 DNA: TGCAGTGCTTCCGGGACTAGCGGGCCCTACCCCTACGAGCAGTACTTC. Translated: CSASGTSGPYPYEQYF.